This TCR beta chain comes out of a study of T cell responses to AZD1222 COVID-19 vaccine. Study-wide results and limits: Spike-specific TCR breadth and depth were elevated following two AZD1222 doses. Repertoires were obtained solely post-peak T cell response. Regions left unmutated in variants are reportedly the target of nearly half of spike-specific TCRs.

On this clone: Its specificity is unknown.

CDR1 is SGDLS, CDR2 YYNGEE, per germline. The CDR3 sequence is 14 residues long. Trimming left V 0 bases short and J 1 base short, with 7 bases between. Sequencing was performed with immunoSEQ multiplex PCR; in TCRdb, only in-frame clones are kept and a portion is missing. The data show about 150,000 clones, 85% to 95% seen once. J is TRBJ1-1 and V is TRBV9; tentatively, D is TRBD1 (6 bases). This clonotype was sampled from an adult who received the AZD1222 COVID-19 vaccine. The sample was peripheral blood, taken 28 days after the second AZD1222 dose. The CDR3 is CASSVAGANTEAFF. The CDR3 nucleotides read TGTGCCAGCAGCGTAGCGGGGGCGAACACTGAAGCTTTCTTT.